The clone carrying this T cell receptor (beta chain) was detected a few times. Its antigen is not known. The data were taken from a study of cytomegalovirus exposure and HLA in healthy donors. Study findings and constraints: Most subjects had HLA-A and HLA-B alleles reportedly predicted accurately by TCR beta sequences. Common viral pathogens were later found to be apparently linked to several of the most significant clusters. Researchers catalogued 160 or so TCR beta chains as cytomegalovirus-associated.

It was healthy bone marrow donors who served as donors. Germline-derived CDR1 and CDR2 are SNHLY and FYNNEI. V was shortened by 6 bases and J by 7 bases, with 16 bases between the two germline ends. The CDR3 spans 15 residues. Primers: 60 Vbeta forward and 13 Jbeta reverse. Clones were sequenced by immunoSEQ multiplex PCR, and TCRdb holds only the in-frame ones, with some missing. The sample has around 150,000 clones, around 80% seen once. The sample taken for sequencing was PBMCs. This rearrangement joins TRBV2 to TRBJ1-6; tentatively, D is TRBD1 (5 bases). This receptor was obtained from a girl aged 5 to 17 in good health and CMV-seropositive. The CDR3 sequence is CASRYTGAKNSPLHF. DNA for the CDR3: TGTGCCAGCAGATACACTGGGGCCAAAAATTCACCCCTCCACTTT.